This TCR beta chain was identified in a study of beta chain features in type 1 diabetes. Overall study context: The patients were much like the healthy donors in age, gender and cell yields.

The study reverse transcribed the entire isolated RNA, so it sequenced expressed TCRB transcripts. The data were produced by immunoSEQ multiplex PCR, yet TCRdb's version contains in-frame clones alone and is incomplete. The sample holds approximately 140,000 clones, about 7% seen once. General study findings and limits: Researchers cautioned that cDNA sequencing could over-represent cells with high TCR expression. For patients and controls alike, PCR might favor shorter templates to the same degree.

CDR1 is MDHEN, CDR2 SYDVKM, per germline. The CDR3 has 12 amino acids. The trim removed 6 bases at V and 3 bases at J, leaving 2 bases unmatched. This clone was seen a handful of times. Its matching antigen is unknown. What was sequenced was central memory CD4+ T cells from blood. The chain uses TRBV28 and TRBJ2-7, with TRBD1 matching 7 bases. The clonotype originates from a woman in her thirties in good health. CDR3 in DNA: TGTGCCAGCAGGACAGGGTTCTACGAGCAGTACTTC. Amino acid sequence: CASRTGFYEQYF.